This passage covers 2 T cell receptor beta chains from one sample sequenced in a study of cytomegalovirus exposure and HLA in healthy donors. TCRdb keeps only in-frame clones here, not all; method: immunoSEQ multiplex PCR. This sample yields 65,000 to 80,000 clones, of which around 94% are seen a single time; approximately 2.1% belongs to the top ten. The material sequenced was PBMCs. All receptors derive from a young woman in good health and CMV-seropositive.

The chain couples TRBV6-1 to TRBJ2-7, with D maybe TRBD2 (5 bases). The V end was cut by 5 bases, the J end by 6 bases, with 14 bases between. CDR1 is MNHNS and CDR2 is SASEGT in the germline V gene. This CDR3 comprises 13 residues. In DNA, the CDR3 is TGTGCCAGCAGTTATCCGGGAACCTCCGAGCAGTACTTC. Translated: CASSYPGTSEQYF.

The V and J genes are TRBV27 and TRBJ1-2; D possibly corresponds to TRBD1 (5 bases). The germline gives CDR1 MNHEY, CDR2 SMNVEV (reference sequence). Between the trimmed V and J ends, which lost 6 bases and 8 bases, there was a span of 16 bases. CDR3 length equals 13 residues. The CDR3: CASSGGGKDGYTF. CDR3 nucleotides: TGTGCCAGCAGCGGGGGGGGAAAAGACGGCTACACCTTC.